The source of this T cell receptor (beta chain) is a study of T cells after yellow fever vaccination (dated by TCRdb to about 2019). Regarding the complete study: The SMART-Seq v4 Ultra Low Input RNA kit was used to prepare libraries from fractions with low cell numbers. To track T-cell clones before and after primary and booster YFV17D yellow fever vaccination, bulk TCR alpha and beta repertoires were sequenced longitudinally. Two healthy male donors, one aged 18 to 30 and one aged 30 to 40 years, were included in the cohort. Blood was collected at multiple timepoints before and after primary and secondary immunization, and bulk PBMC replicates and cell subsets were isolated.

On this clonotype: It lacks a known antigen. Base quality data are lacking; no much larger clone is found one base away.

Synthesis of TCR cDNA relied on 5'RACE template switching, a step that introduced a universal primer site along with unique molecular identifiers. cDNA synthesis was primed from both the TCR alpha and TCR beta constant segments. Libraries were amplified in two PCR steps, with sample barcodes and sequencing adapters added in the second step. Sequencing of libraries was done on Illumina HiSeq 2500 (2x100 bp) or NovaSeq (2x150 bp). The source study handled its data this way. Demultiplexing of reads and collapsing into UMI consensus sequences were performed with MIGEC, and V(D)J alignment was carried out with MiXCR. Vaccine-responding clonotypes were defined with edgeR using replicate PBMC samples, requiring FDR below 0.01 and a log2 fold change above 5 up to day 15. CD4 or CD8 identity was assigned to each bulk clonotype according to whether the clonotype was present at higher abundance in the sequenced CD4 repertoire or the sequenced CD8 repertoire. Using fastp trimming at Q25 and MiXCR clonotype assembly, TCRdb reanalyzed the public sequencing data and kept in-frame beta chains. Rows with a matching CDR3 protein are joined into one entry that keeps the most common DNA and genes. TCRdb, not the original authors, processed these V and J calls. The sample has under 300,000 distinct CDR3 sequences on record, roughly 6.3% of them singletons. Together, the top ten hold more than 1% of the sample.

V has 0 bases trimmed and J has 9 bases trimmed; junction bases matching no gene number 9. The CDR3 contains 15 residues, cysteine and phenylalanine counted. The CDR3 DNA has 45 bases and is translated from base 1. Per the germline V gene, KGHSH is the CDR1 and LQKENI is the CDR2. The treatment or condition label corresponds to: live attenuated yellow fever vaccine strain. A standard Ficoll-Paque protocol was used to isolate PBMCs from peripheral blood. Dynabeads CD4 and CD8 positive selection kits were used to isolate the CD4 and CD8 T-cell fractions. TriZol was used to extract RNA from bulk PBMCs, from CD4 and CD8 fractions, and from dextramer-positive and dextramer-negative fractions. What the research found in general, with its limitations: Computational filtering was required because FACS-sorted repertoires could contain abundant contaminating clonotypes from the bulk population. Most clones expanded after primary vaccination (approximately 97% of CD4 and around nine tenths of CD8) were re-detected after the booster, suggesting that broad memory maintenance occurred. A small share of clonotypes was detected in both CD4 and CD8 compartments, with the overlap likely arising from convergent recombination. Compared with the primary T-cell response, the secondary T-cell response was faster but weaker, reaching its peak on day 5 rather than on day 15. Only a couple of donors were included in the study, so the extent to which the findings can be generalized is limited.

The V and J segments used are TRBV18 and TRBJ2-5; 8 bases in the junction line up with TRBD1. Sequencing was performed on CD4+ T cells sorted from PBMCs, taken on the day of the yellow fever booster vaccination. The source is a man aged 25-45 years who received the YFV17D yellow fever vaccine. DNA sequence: TGTGCCAGCTCACCACCTCACGACAGGGGAAGGTCCCAGTACTTC. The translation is CASSPPHDRGRSQYF.